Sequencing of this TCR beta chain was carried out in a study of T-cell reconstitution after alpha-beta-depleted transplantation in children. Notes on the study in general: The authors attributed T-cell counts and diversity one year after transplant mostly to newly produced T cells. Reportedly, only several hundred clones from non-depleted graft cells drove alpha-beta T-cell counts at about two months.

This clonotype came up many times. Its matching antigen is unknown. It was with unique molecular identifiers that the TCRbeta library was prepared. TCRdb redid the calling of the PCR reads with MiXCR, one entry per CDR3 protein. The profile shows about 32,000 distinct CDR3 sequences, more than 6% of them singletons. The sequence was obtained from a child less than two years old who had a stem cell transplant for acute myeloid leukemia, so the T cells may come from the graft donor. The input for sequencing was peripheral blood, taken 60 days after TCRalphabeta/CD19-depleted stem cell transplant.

The chain's CDR3 is CASSHAQGHRGRLYGYTF. The CDR3 DNA reads as TGTGCCAGCAGCCATGCCCAGGGGCACAGGGGACGGCTCTATGGCTACACCTTC. This chain connects TRBV4-2 to TRBJ1-2, with 7 bases matching TRBD1. J lost 4 bases, V lost 3 bases, and 17 bases had no gene match. The CDR3 consists of 18 residues. Germline assignment: CDR1 LGHNA and CDR2 YNFKEQ.